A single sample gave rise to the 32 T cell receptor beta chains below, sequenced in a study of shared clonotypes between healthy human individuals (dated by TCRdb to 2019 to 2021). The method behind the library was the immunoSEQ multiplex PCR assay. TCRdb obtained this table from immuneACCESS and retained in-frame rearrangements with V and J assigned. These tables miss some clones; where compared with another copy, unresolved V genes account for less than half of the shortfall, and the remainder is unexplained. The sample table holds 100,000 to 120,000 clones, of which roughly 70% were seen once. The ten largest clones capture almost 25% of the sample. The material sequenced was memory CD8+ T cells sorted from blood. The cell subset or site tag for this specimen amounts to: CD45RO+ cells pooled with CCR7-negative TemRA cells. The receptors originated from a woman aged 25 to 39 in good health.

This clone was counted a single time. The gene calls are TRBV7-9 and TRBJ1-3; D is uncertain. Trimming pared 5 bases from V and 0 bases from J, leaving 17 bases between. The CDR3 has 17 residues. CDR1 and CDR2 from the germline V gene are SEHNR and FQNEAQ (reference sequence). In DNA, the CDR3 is TGTGCCAGCAGCCAAGATCCACAGCTGGTCTCTGGAAACACCATATATTTT. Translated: CASSQDPQLVSGNTIYF. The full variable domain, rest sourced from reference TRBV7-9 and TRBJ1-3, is DTGVSQNPRHKITKRGQNVTFRCDPISEHNRLYWYRQTLGQGPEFLTYFQNEAQLEKSRLLSDRFSAERPKGSFSTLEIQRTEQGDSAMYLCASSQDPQLVSGNTIYFGEGSWLTVV.

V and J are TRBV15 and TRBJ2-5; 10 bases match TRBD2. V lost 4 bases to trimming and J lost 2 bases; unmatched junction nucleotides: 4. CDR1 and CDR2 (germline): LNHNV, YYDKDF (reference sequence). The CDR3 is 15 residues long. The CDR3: CATSTGLADQETQYF. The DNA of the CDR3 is TGTGCCACCAGCACCGGACTAGCGGATCAAGAGACCCAGTACTTC.

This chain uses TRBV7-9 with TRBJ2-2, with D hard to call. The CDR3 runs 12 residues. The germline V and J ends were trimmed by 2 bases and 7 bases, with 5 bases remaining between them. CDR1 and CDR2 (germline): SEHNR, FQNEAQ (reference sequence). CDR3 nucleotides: TGTGCCAGCAGCTTATATAGCGGGGAGCTGTTTTTT. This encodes CASSLYSGELFF.

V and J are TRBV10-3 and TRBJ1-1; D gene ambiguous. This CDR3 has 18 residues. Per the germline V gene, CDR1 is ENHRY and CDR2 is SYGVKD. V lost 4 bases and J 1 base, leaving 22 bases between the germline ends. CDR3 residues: CAISVMGPVPKKNTEAFF. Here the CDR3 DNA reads TGTGCCATCAGTGTTATGGGTCCTGTCCCAAAAAAGAACACTGAAGCTTTCTTT.

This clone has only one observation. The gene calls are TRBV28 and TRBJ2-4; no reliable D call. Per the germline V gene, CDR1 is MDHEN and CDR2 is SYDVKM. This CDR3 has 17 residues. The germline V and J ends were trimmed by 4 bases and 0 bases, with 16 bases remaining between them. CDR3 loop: CASSSRPMFLAKNIQYF. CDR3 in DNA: TGTGCCAGCAGTTCCCGACCAATGTTCCTAGCCAAAAACATTCAGTACTTC.

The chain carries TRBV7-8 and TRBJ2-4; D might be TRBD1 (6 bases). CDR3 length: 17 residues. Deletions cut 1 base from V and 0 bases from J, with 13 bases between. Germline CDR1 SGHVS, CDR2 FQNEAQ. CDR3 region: CASSLEVAGAAKNIQYF. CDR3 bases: TGTGCCAGCAGCTTAGAGGTAGCAGGGGCAGCCAAAAACATTCAGTACTTC.

The CDR3 protein is CASSRVAKLAYNEQFF. The DNA of the CDR3 is TGTGCCAGCAGCCGAGTAGCGAAGTTGGCATACAATGAGCAGTTCTTC. The J gene is TRBJ2-1, the V gene TRBV4-2, with D possibly TRBD2 on 5 matching bases. CDR1 is LGHNA and CDR2 is YNFKEQ in the germline V gene. CDR3 length: 16 residues. Trimming stripped 4 bases from V and 4 bases from J, with 17 bases between.

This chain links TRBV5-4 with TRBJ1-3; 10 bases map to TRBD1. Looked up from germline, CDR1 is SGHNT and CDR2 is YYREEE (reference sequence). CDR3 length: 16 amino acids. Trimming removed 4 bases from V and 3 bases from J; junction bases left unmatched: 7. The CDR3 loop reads CASSQARDRGGNTIYF. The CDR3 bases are TGTGCCAGCAGCCAGGCCCGGGACAGGGGTGGAAACACCATATATTTT.

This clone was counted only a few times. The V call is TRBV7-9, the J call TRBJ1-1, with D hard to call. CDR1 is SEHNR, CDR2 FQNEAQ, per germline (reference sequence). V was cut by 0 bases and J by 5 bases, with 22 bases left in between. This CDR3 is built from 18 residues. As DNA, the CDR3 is TGTGCCAGCAGCTTAGCGCAGGATTATAAGCCGTCCAAAACTGAAGCTTTCTTT. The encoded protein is CASSLAQDYKPSKTEAFF. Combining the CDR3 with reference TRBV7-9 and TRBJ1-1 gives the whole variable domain DTGVSQNPRHKITKRGQNVTFRCDPISEHNRLYWYRQTLGQGPEFLTYFQNEAQLEKSRLLSDRFSAERPKGSFSTLEIQRTEQGDSAMYLCASSLAQDYKPSKTEAFFGQGTRLTVV.

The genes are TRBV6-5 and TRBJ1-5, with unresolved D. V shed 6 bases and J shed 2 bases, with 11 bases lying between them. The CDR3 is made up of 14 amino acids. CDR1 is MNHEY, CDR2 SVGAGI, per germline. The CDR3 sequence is CASSNNDGNQPQHF. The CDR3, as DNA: TGTGCCAGCAGCAACAACGATGGCAATCAGCCCCAGCATTTT.

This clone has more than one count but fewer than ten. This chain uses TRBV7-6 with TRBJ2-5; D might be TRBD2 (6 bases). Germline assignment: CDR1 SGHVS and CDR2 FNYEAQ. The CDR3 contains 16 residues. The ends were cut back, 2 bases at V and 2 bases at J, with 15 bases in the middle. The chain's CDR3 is CASSLTLLAQQETQYF. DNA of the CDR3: TGTGCCAGCAGCTTAACCTTACTAGCCCAACAAGAGACCCAGTACTTC.

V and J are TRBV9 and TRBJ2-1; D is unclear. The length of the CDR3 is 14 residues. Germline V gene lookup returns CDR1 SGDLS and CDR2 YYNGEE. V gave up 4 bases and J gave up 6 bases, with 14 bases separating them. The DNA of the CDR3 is TGTGCCAGCAGCCCCCATCCTTATAGCAATGAGCAGTTCTTC. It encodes CASSPHPYSNEQFF.

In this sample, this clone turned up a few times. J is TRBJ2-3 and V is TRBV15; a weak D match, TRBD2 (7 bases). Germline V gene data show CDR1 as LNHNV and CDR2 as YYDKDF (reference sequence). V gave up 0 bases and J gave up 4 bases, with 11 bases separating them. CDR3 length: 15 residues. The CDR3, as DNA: TGTGCCACCAGCAGAGACAGGGAGGGGGCAGATACGCAGTATTTT. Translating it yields CATSRDREGADTQYF.

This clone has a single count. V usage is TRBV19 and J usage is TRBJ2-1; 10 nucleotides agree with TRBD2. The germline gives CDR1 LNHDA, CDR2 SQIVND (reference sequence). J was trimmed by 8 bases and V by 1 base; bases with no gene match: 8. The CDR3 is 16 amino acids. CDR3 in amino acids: CASSIGTSGTFDEQFF. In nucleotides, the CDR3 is TGTGCCAGTAGTATAGGAACTAGCGGGACGTTCGATGAGCAGTTCTTC.

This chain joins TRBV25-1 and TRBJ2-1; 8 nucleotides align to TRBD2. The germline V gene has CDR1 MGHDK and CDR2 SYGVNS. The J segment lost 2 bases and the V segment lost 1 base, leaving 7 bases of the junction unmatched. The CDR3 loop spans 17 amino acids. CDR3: CASSESQLADTYNEQFF. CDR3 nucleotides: TGTGCCAGCAGTGAATCCCAACTAGCGGATACCTACAATGAGCAGTTCTTC. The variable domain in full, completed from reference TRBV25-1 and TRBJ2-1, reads EADIYQTPRYLVIGTGKKITLECSQTMGHDKMYWYQQDPGMELHLIHYSYGVNSTEKGDLSSESTVSRIRTEHFPLTLESARPSHTSQYLCASSESQLADTYNEQFFGPGTRLTVL.

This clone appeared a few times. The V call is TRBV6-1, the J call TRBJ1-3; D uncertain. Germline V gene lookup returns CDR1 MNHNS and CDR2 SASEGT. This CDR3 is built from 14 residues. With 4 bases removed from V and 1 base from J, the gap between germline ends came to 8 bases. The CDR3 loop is CASSVGESGNTIYF. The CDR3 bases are TGTGCCAGCAGTGTTGGGGAATCTGGAAACACCATATATTTT.

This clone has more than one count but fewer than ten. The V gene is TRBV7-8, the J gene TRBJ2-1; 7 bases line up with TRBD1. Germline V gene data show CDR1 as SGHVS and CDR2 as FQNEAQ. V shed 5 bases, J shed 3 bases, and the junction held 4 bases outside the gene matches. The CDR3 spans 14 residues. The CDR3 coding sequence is TGTGCCAGCAGCCACCGGGACAGCTACAATGAGCAGTTCTTC. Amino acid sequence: CASSHRDSYNEQFF.

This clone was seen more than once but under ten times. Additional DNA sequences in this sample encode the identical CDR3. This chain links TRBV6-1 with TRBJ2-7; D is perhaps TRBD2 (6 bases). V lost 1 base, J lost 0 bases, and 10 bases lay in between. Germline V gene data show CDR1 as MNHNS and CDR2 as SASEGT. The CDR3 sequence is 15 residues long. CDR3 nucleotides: TGTGCCAGCAGTGAAGGAGCGGGCAGCTCCTACGAGCAGTACTTC. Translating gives CASSEGAGSSYEQYF.

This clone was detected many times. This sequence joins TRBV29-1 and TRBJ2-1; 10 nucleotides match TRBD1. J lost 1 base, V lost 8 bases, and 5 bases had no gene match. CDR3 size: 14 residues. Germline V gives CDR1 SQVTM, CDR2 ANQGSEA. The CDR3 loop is CSMDRGVSYNEQFF. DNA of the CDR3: TGCAGCATGGACAGGGGGGTATCCTACAATGAGCAGTTCTTC.

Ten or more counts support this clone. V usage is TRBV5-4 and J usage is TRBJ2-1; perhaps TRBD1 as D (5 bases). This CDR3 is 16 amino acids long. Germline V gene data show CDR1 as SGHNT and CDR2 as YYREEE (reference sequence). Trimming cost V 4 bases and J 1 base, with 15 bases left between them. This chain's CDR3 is CASSQEVSGSYNEQFF. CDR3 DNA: TGTGCCAGCAGCCAAGAAGTATCAGGGTCCTACAATGAGCAGTTCTTC.

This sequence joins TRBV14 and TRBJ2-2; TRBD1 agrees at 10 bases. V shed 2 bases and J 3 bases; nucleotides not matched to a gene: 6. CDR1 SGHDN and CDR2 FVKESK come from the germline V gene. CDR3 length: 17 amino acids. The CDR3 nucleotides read TGTGCCAGCAGCCAACGGACAGGGGGTTACGACACCGGGGAGCTGTTTTTT. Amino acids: CASSQRTGGYDTGELFF.

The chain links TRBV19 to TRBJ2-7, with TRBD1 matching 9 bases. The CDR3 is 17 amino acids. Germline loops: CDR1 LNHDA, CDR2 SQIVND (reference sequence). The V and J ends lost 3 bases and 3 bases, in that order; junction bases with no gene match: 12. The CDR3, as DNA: TGTGCCAGTAGTATGGTTCCGGCCGGGACAGGGAACTACGAGCAGTACTTC. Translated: CASSMVPAGTGNYEQYF.

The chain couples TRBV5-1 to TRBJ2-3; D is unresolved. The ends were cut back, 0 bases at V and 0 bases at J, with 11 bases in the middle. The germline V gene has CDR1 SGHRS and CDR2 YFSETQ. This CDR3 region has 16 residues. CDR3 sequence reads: CASSLVGSPSTDTQYF. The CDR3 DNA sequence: TGCGCCAGCAGCTTGGTAGGAAGTCCTAGCACAGATACGCAGTATTTT.

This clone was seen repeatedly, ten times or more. CDR3 residues: CASSPPERNTEAFF. CDR3 DNA sequence: TGTGCCAGCAGCCCACCCGAGAGAAACACTGAAGCTTTCTTT. The chain combines TRBV5-4 with TRBJ1-1; D remains unclear. Germline V gene data show CDR1 as SGHNT and CDR2 as YYREEE (reference sequence). The CDR3 has 14 residues. The V end was cut by 4 bases, the J end by 2 bases, with 12 bases between.

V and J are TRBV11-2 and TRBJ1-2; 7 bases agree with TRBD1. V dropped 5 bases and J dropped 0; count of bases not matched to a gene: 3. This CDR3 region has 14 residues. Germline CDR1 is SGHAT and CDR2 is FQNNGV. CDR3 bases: TGTGCCAGCAGCGTCGACAGGGCTAACTATGGCTACACCTTC. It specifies CASSVDRANYGYTF.

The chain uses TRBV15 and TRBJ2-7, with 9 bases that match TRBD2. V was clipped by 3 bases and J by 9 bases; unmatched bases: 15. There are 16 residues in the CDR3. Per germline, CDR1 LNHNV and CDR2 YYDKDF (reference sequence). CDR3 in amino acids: CATSSRLASGVPSQYF. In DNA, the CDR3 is TGTGCCACCAGCAGTCGTTTGGCTAGCGGGGTGCCATCGCAGTACTTC.

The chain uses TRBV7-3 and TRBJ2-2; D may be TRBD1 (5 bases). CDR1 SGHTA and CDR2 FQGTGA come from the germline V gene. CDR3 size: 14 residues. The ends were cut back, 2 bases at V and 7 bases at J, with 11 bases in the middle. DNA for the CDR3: TGTGCCAGCAGCTTATTAGTAGGGGACGGGGAGCTGTTTTTT. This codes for CASSLLVGDGELFF.

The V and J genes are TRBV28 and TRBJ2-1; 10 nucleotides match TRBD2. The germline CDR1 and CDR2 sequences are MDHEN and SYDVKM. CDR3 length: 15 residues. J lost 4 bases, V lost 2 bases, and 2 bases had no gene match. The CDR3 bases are TGTGCCAGCAGTTTACTAGCGGGAGTTTACAATGAGCAGTTCTTC. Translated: CASSLLAGVYNEQFF.

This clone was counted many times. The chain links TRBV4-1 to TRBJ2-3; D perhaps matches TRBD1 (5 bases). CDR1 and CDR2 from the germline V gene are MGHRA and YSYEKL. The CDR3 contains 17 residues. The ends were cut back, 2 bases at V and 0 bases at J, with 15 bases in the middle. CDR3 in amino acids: CASSQTPTDPSTDTQYF. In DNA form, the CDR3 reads TGCGCCAGCAGCCAAACACCGACAGATCCTAGCACAGATACGCAGTATTTT.

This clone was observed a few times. CDR3 region: CASSPGTGVFYEQYF. The CDR3 nucleotides read TGTGCCAGCAGCCCCGGGACAGGGGTATTCTACGAGCAGTACTTC. This chain links TRBV11-2 with TRBJ2-7, with TRBD1 identical over 10 bases. Trimming removed 5 bases from V and 3 bases from J; junction bases left unmatched: 7. Germline assignment: CDR1 SGHAT and CDR2 FQNNGV. This CDR3 has 15 amino acids.

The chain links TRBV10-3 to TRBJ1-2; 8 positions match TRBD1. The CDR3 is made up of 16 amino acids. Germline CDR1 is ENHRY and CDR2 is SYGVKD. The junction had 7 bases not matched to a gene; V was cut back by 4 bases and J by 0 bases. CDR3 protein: CAISAAGGHTNYGYTF. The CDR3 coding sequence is TGTGCCATCAGTGCGGCAGGGGGCCATACTAACTATGGCTACACCTTC.

CDR3 region: CASSQTYRDRGGYNEQFF. CDR3 coding DNA: TGCGCCAGCAGCCAAACATACCGCGACAGGGGGGGCTACAATGAGCAGTTCTTC. J is TRBJ2-1 and V is TRBV4-1; 9 bases match TRBD1. Germline values: CDR1 MGHRA, CDR2 YSYEKL. This CDR3 region has 18 residues. The J segment lost 3 bases and the V segment lost 2 bases, leaving 11 bases of the junction unmatched.